The 5 T cell receptor beta chains reported below all come from one sample, sequenced in a study of T-cell reconstitution after alpha-beta-depleted transplantation in children. TCRbeta library construction was performed incorporating unique molecular identifiers. TCRdb reprocessed the PCR reads via MiXCR and lists one record per CDR3 protein. The table includes hundreds of thousands of distinct CDR3 sequences, over 10% detected once. Specimen: PBMCs, collected before TCRalphabeta/CD19-depleted stem cell transplant. The source is a girl aged 2 to 10 with congenital amegakaryocytic thrombocytopenia, due to receive a stem cell transplant.

The chain links TRBV6-1 to TRBJ2-7; 7 positions match TRBD1. This CDR3 region has 16 residues. Germline V CDR1 and CDR2: MNHNS, SASEGT. J lost 0 bases, V lost 6 bases, and 11 bases had no gene match. The CDR3 protein is CASRFVQDRASYEQYF. CDR3 coding DNA: TGTGCCAGCAGATTCGTCCAAGACAGGGCCTCCTACGAGCAGTACTTC.

This clonotype was observed many times. The J gene is TRBJ2-1, the V gene TRBV12-3 or TRBV12-4; possibly TRBD1 for D (6 bases). The CDR3 runs to 15 residues. V dropped 6 bases and J dropped 6 bases, with 18 bases sitting between them. The DNA of the CDR3 is TGTGCCAGCAGCGTGAATGAGGGGGTCGGCAATGAGCAGTTCTTC. This codes for CASSVNEGVGNEQFF.

This clonotype came up many times. The V gene is TRBV7-6, the J gene TRBJ2-7; possible D gene TRBD2, 6 bases. CDR1 SGHVS and CDR2 FNYEAQ come from the germline V gene. Trimming took off 0 bases at V and 0 bases at J, with 15 bases between the two ends. This CDR3 is built from 17 residues. The CDR3 spells CASSLAGPSARSYEQYF. The CDR3 region has the DNA TGTGCCAGCAGCTTAGCTGGACCTAGCGCCCGCTCCTACGAGCAGTACTTC.

This clonotype was detected many times. The V and J genes are TRBV4-1 and TRBJ2-7; the D is unclear. V was clipped by 9 bases and J by 2 bases, with 11 bases between them. CDR1 and CDR2 (germline): MGHRA, YSYEKL. This CDR3 comprises 12 residues. The CDR3 spells CASSPPAYEQYF. CDR3 coding DNA: TGCGCCAGTTCCCCGCCGGCCTACGAGCAGTACTTC.

The chain employs TRBV28 and TRBJ2-1; weak D call: TRBD2 (6 bases). Trimming stripped 6 bases from V and 5 bases from J, with 17 bases between. The CDR3 has 15 amino acids. CDR1 is MDHEN, CDR2 SYDVKM, per germline. CDR3 region: CASRRREGTNNEQFF. The CDR3 nucleotides are TGTGCCAGCAGGCGGCGGGAAGGTACCAACAATGAGCAGTTCTTC.